The 29 T cell receptor beta chains below were found in one sample sequenced in a study of T-cell reconstitution after alpha-beta-depleted transplantation in children. Unique molecular identifiers were incorporated into the prepared TCRbeta library. TCRdb re-called the PCR reads with MiXCR, one entry per CDR3 protein. Among 440,000 or so distinct CDR3 sequences listed, approximately 41% were seen once. The material was PBMCs, obtained before TCRalphabeta/CD19-depleted stem cell transplant. The receptor set was obtained from a girl aged 2 to 10 with aplastic anemia, due to receive a stem cell transplant.

This chain joins TRBV6-1 and TRBJ2-1; the match to TRBD2 covers 11 bases. J lost 4 bases, V lost 7 bases, and 6 bases had no gene match. The CDR3 consists of 15 residues. CDR1 is MNHNS and CDR2 is SASEGT in the germline V gene. Here the CDR3 DNA reads TGTGCCAGCACCGCGACTAGCGGGATATACAATGAGCAGTTCTTC. Its protein is CASTATSGIYNEQFF.

The chain joins TRBV30 to TRBJ2-3, with D perhaps TRBD1 (5 bases). CDR3 size: 13 residues. The germline CDR1 and CDR2 sequences are GTSNPN and SVGIG (reference sequence). V lost 8 bases, J lost 0 bases, and 12 bases lay in between. The CDR3 DNA is TGTGCCACCGATGGGGCTAGCACAGATACGCAGTATTTT. Its protein product is CATDGASTDTQYF.

This clonotype was detected a few times. The genes are TRBV27 and TRBJ2-3; 8 bases match TRBD2. CDR1 is MNHEY, CDR2 SMNVEV, per germline (reference sequence). V shed 1 base, J shed 4 bases, and the junction held 7 bases outside the gene matches. The length of the CDR3 is 16 residues. In DNA form, the CDR3 reads TGTGCCAGCAGTTTATTACCGGGAGGGCAGGCAGATACGCAGTATTTT. Its protein is CASSLLPGGQADTQYF.

The CDR3 is CATSRVSTGMTNIQYF. CDR3 DNA sequence: TGTGCCACCAGCAGAGTCTCGACAGGGATGACGAACATTCAGTACTTC. The chain carries TRBV15 and TRBJ2-4, with TRBD1 identical over 7 bases. Germline-derived CDR1 and CDR2 are LNHNV and YYDKDF (reference sequence). The CDR3 spans 16 residues. Trimming cost V 1 base and J 7 bases; bases outside gene matches: 10.

This clonotype was counted many times. The chain carries TRBV7-9 and TRBJ2-3; TRBD2 aligns across 7 bases. The germline gives CDR1 SEHNR, CDR2 FQNEAQ (reference sequence). This CDR3 has 16 amino acids. J was trimmed by 4 bases and V by 5 bases; bases with no gene match: 12. The CDR3 nucleotides read TGTGCCAGCAGCGCCGTTCTAGCGGTCGGGGCAGATACGCAGTATTTT. It specifies CASSAVLAVGADTQYF.

This clonotype was counted at least ten times. V is TRBV29-1 and J is TRBJ2-1, with 7 bases identical to TRBD2. V lost 7 bases, J lost 2 bases, and 11 bases stayed unmatched. Per the germline V gene, CDR1 is SQVTM and CDR2 is ANQGSEA. The CDR3 extends over 15 amino acids. CDR3 nucleotides: TGCAGCGCCTGGTCTGGGCTAGCGGCCTACAATGAGCAGTTCTTC. Its translation is CSAWSGLAAYNEQFF.

This clonotype has just a few counts. The chain joins TRBV29-1 to TRBJ1-1, with D perhaps TRBD1 (5 bases). Germline V gene lookup returns CDR1 SQVTM and CDR2 ANQGSEA. Trimming left V 5 bases short and J 7 bases short, with 14 bases between. The length of the CDR3 is 12 residues. CDR3 coding DNA: TGCAGCGTTCTGGGGCAGGGTGGTGAAGCTTTCTTT. Protein product: CSVLGQGGEAFF.

This clonotype was recorded many times. As DNA, the CDR3 is TGTGCCAGCAGTTCCGCCGGGGGTATCACAGATACGCAGTATTTT. It is translated as CASSSAGGITDTQYF. The chain recombines TRBV27 with TRBJ2-3; maybe TRBD2 (6 bases). This CDR3 is built from 15 residues. Germline-derived CDR1 and CDR2 are MNHEY and SMNVEV (reference sequence). The V end lost 4 bases, the J end lost 2 bases, and 13 bases lay between the germline ends.

This clonotype occurred a few times. The chain joins TRBV29-1 to TRBJ1-2; D not certain. V dropped 5 bases and J dropped 3 bases, with 16 bases sitting between them. The length of the CDR3 is 14 residues. Per germline, CDR1 SQVTM and CDR2 ANQGSEA. CDR3 protein: CSVPITGRDYGYTF. CDR3 nucleotides: TGCAGCGTTCCCATAACGGGGAGGGACTATGGCTACACCTTC.

This clonotype was detected only once. The chain has TRBV20-1 and TRBJ2-7, with D possibly matching TRBD2 (6 bases). Looked up from germline, CDR1 is DFQATT and CDR2 is SNEGSKA (reference sequence). The CDR3 sequence is 13 residues long. V was trimmed by 5 bases and J by 2 bases, leaving 13 bases between them. The DNA for the CDR3 is TGCAGTGCTTCCGGGACTTCCCCCTACGAGCAGTACTTC. Its translation: CSASGTSPYEQYF.

This clonotype was detected ten times or more. J is TRBJ2-7 and V is TRBV7-9, with unresolved D. Looked up from germline, CDR1 is SEHNR and CDR2 is FQNEAQ (reference sequence). This CDR3 is built from 16 residues. V was trimmed by 4 bases and J by 5 bases, leaving 21 bases between them. The CDR3, as DNA: TGTGCCAGCAGCTACCAAATCCGGGCCGGAAAGAACGAGCAGTACTTC. As protein: CASSYQIRAGKNEQYF.

The chain carries TRBV6-1 and TRBJ1-5, with 8 bases lining up with TRBD1. Per germline, CDR1 MNHNS and CDR2 SASEGT. V was clipped by 4 bases and J by 4 bases; unmatched bases: 9. There are 16 residues in the CDR3. CDR3 amino acids: CASSGSGTGANQPQHF. The CDR3 coding sequence is TGTGCCAGCAGTGGATCCGGGACAGGTGCAAATCAGCCCCAGCATTTT.

The rearrangement joins TRBV29-1 to TRBJ2-1; 11 nucleotides line up with TRBD2. CDR3 length: 14 residues. Germline V CDR1 and CDR2: SQVTM, ANQGSEA. Germline trimming cut 3 bases from V and 4 bases from J; bases unmatched to any gene: 2. The CDR3 nucleotides are TGCAGCGTTGACACTAGCGGGAGTTACAATGAGCAGTTCTTC. It yields the protein CSVDTSGSYNEQFF.

The CDR3 here is CASTRTGGSAGELFF. The CDR3 bases are TGTGCCAGCACCCGGACAGGGGGGAGTGCCGGGGAGCTGTTTTTT. The gene calls are TRBV6-1 and TRBJ2-2, with 10 bases lining up with TRBD1. In germline, CDR1 is MNHNS, CDR2 SASEGT. The V segment lost 7 bases and the J segment 6 bases; nucleotides outside the gene matches: 8. The CDR3 consists of 15 residues.

The chain combines TRBV20-1 with TRBJ2-1, with D possibly matching TRBD1 (6 bases). Germline-derived CDR1 and CDR2 are DFQATT and SNEGSKA (reference sequence). V was shortened by 8 bases and J by 8 bases, with 25 bases between the two germline ends. The CDR3 extends over 15 amino acids. Written as DNA, the CDR3 is TGCAGTTGGGGGCCCCGGGATGGGCGTTTGGATGAGCAGTTCTTC. Amino acids: CSWGPRDGRLDEQFF.

This clonotype has a count of ten or more. The V and J genes are TRBV20-1 and TRBJ2-3; TRBD2 aligns across 10 bases. The V gene's germline CDR1 is DFQATT and CDR2 SNEGSKA (reference sequence). The CDR3 sequence is 16 residues long. After removal of 7 bases from V and 5 bases from J, the junction contained 15 bases not matched to a gene. The CDR3: CSVTSGRANRRDTQYF. Written as DNA, the CDR3 is TGCAGTGTGACCAGCGGGAGGGCCAATAGGAGAGATACGCAGTATTTT.

The chain combines TRBV7-2 with TRBJ2-1; D is unresolved. Trimming stripped 5 bases from V and 8 bases from J, with 16 bases between. Germline V gives CDR1 SGHTA, CDR2 FQGNSA. This CDR3 comprises 14 residues. CDR3 sequence reads: CASSRNIAADEQFF. In DNA form, the CDR3 reads TGTGCCAGCAGCCGCAATATTGCGGCGGATGAGCAGTTCTTC.

This clonotype was seen a handful of times. V is TRBV4-3 and J is TRBJ2-2, with 12 nucleotides matching TRBD2. This CDR3 contains 16 residues. Per germline, CDR1 LGHNA and CDR2 YSLEER. J gave up 4 bases and V 4 bases, and 4 bases lay outside the gene matches. Here the CDR3 reads CASSPLAGGITGELFF. The CDR3 DNA reads TGCGCCAGCAGCCCGCTAGCGGGAGGGATCACCGGGGAGCTGTTTTTT.

This chain connects TRBV4-1 to TRBJ2-1; 10 bases line up with TRBD2. The CDR3 length is 15 residues. Germline assignment: CDR1 MGHRA and CDR2 YSYEKL. V shed 1 base and J 8 bases; nucleotides not matched to a gene: 5. CDR3 amino acids: CASSQVAGGMDEQFF. CDR3 nucleotide sequence: TGCGCCAGCAGCCAAGTAGCGGGGGGCATGGATGAGCAGTTCTTC.

The chain combines TRBV27 with TRBJ2-1, with 9 bases that match TRBD1. J lost 3 bases, V lost 6 bases, and 6 bases had no gene match. The CDR3 consists of 15 residues. From germline, CDR1 is MNHEY and CDR2 SMNVEV (reference sequence). The CDR3, as DNA: TGTGCCAGCAGCCCTGGGACAGGGCACTACAATGAGCAGTTCTTC. The encoded protein is CASSPGTGHYNEQFF.

About this clonotype: A junction end diverges from the germline sequence, so it may reflect a read error. The genes are TRBV14 and TRBJ2-3; D is unresolved. Germline CDR1 SGHDN, CDR2 FVKESK. CDR3 length equals 12 residues. The CDR3 DNA sequence: TGTGCCAGCACCCAAGCAAGTTCTACGCAGTATTTT. It encodes CASTQASSTQYF.

This clonotype was recorded at least ten times. The chain couples TRBV27 to TRBJ2-3, with D tentatively TRBD1 (5 bases). Per germline, CDR1 MNHEY and CDR2 SMNVEV (reference sequence). The CDR3 is made up of 15 amino acids. The V and J ends lost 2 bases and 3 bases respectively, with 12 bases between them. The CDR3: CASSLRESGTDTQYF. The CDR3 DNA sequence: TGTGCCAGCAGTTTACGAGAGTCAGGGACAGATACGCAGTATTTT.

The chain joins TRBV4-2 to TRBJ2-1; TRBD2 agrees at 14 bases. Unmatched junction bases numbered 7, after V lost 1 base and J lost 8 bases. The CDR3 covers 17 residues. CDR1 LGHNA and CDR2 YNFKEQ come from the germline V gene. DNA for the CDR3: TGTGCCAGCAGCCAAGGACTAGCGGGGGGGATTTCGGATGAGCAGTTCTTC. Its translation is CASSQGLAGGISDEQFF.

Written as DNA, the CDR3 is TGTGCCAGTAGTATCAGCCAGGGGGCCGGGGAGCTGTTTTTT. Its translation: CASSISQGAGELFF. The rearrangement joins TRBV19 to TRBJ2-2; 7 positions match TRBD1. The germline V gene encodes CDR1 LNHDA and CDR2 SQIVND (reference sequence). The V and J ends lost 3 bases and 6 bases, in that order; junction bases with no gene match: 4. This CDR3 contains 14 residues.

The chain uses TRBV30 and TRBJ2-1; 7 bases fit TRBD1. With V trimmed by 6 bases and J by 6 bases, 8 bases remained unmatched. The CDR3 contains 13 residues. Germline values: CDR1 GTSNPN, CDR2 SVGIG (reference sequence). The CDR3 coding sequence is TGTGCCTGTACGGACAGGAGAGCCAATGAGCAGTTCTTC. Its translation is CACTDRRANEQFF.

This CDR3 reads CSAYPPTRTASYEQYF. The CDR3, as DNA: TGCAGTGCTTACCCACCGACTAGAACGGCATCCTACGAGCAGTACTTC. The chain links TRBV20-1 to TRBJ2-7; TRBD2 might be the D (6 bases). CDR3 size: 16 residues. V lost 5 bases and J lost 1, with 21 bases in between. Germline V gene lookup returns CDR1 DFQATT and CDR2 SNEGSKA (reference sequence).

The rearrangement links TRBV3-1 to TRBJ1-3; TRBD1 might be the D (5 bases). The ends were cut back, 0 bases at V and 0 bases at J, with 9 bases in the middle. This CDR3 spans 16 amino acids. The germline V gene has CDR1 LGHDT and CDR2 YNNKEL (reference sequence). The CDR3 here is CASSQDLGGSGNTIYF. The CDR3 DNA is TGTGCCAGCAGCCAAGATTTGGGGGGCTCTGGAAACACCATATATTTT.

This clonotype appeared a few times. The rearrangement uses TRBV20-1 and TRBJ2-2; unclear D gene. Germline assignment: CDR1 DFQATT and CDR2 SNEGSKA (reference sequence). Trimming cost V 6 bases and J 5 bases, with 19 bases left between them. There are 15 residues in the CDR3. In DNA form, the CDR3 reads TGCAGTGCCATCCAATCCCAATCTAGTACCGGGGAGCTGTTTTTT. Translated: CSAIQSQSSTGELFF.

The genes are TRBV2 and TRBJ2-3; no clear D. The CDR3 runs to 14 residues. V lost 4 bases and J 0 bases, leaving 8 bases between the germline ends. Germline loops: CDR1 SNHLY, CDR2 FYNNEI. CDR3 protein: CASSVTISTDTQYF. In DNA, the CDR3 is TGTGCCAGCAGTGTGACAATAAGCACAGATACGCAGTATTTT.